The 27 T cell receptor beta chains presented below share a single source sample, sequenced in a study of cytomegalovirus exposure and HLA in healthy donors. It was with 60 Vbeta and 13 Jbeta primers that the PCR ran. Sequenced by immunoSEQ multiplex PCR; TCRdb stores in-frame clones only, minus some. The sample holds over 50,000 clones; about 67% are singletons and the top ten take about 37%. Sequencing was done on a sample of PBMCs. These receptors were collected from a man aged 40-49 years in good health and CMV-seropositive.

The J gene is TRBJ2-1, the V gene TRBV5-4; 9 positions agree with TRBD1. The length of the CDR3 is 17 residues. J gave up 6 bases and V 6 bases, and 16 bases lay outside the gene matches. Germline CDR1 SGHNT, CDR2 YYREEE (reference sequence). For the CDR3, the DNA is TGTGCCAGCACTCCAGGATTCCGGGACAGGGAGATCAATGAGCAGTTCTTC. Amino acids: CASTPGFRDREINEQFF. The full variable domain, its missing parts supplied by reference TRBV5-4 and TRBJ2-1, is ETGVTQSPTHLIKTRGQQVTLRCSSQSGHNTVSWYQQALGQGPQFIFQYYREEENGRGNFPPRFSGLQFPNYSSELNVNALELDDSALYLCASTPGFRDREINEQFFGPGTRLTVL.

This clone appeared many times. The chain has TRBV5-1 and TRBJ2-3; TRBD2 matches at 12 bases. Germline values: CDR1 SGHRS, CDR2 YFSETQ. V lost 4 bases, J lost 3 bases, and 18 bases stayed unmatched. The CDR3 loop spans 20 amino acids. CDR3 nucleotides: TGCGCCAGCAGCGTTAGAACTAGCGGGGGGTCCAAGGGGATGACAGATACGCAGTATTTT. This sequence encodes CASSVRTSGGSKGMTDTQYF.

In its sample, this clone was seen a few times. This rearrangement joins TRBV7-3 to TRBJ1-1, with D possibly being TRBD1 (5 bases). Per germline, CDR1 SGHTA and CDR2 FQGTGA. Between the trimmed V and J ends, which lost 1 base and 5 bases, there was a span of 14 bases. The CDR3 runs to 15 residues. DNA of the CDR3: TGTGCCAGCAGCTTAAGGGGGACTCTTGGGACTGAAGCTTTCTTT. It specifies CASSLRGTLGTEAFF.

J is TRBJ1-1 and V is TRBV19, with 7 bases fitting TRBD1. V lost 0 bases, J lost 1 base, and 5 bases stayed unmatched. This CDR3 contains 16 residues. Germline V lookup: CDR1 LNHDA, CDR2 SQIVND (reference sequence). The CDR3 coding sequence is TGTGCCAGTAGTATAGACTCCGGGACAGAGAACACTGAAGCTTTCTTT. Residues: CASSIDSGTENTEAFF.

This sequence joins TRBV6-1 and TRBJ1-2, with D possibly being TRBD1 (5 bases). CDR1 and CDR2 from the germline V gene are MNHNS and SASEGT. The CDR3 is 12 residues long. The germline V and J ends were trimmed by 7 bases and 6 bases, with 12 bases remaining between them. The CDR3 sequence: CASTQGRNGYTF. CDR3 coding DNA: TGTGCCAGCACTCAGGGAAGGAATGGCTACACCTTC.

The chain combines TRBV18 with TRBJ2-5, with TRBD2 matching over 7 bases. Germline lookup yields CDR1 KGHSH and CDR2 LQKENI. V was clipped by 3 bases and J by 3 bases; unmatched bases: 4. The CDR3 covers 14 residues. In nucleotides, the CDR3 is TGTGCCAGCTCACCCCTGGGGGGGAAAGAGACCCAGTACTTC. Protein sequence: CASSPLGGKETQYF.

This chain uses TRBV6-5 with TRBJ1-5; possibly TRBD1 for D (5 bases). Germline V gene lookup returns CDR1 MNHEY and CDR2 SVGAGI. The V and J ends lost 4 bases and 6 bases respectively, with 10 bases between them. CDR3 length equals 13 residues. DNA of the CDR3: TGTGCCAGCAGTTGGCCAGGGATTCAGCCCCAGCATTTT. Amino acids: CASSWPGIQPQHF.

The V and J genes are TRBV7-6 and TRBJ2-2; D is undetermined. The CDR3 extends over 14 amino acids. Germline V gene data show CDR1 as SGHVS and CDR2 as FNYEAQ. V shed 7 bases and J shed 7 bases, with 16 bases lying between them. This chain's CDR3 is CASTKQNQVGELFF. In nucleotides, the CDR3 is TGTGCCAGCACCAAACAAAACCAAGTCGGGGAGCTGTTTTTT.

The J gene is TRBJ1-2, the V gene TRBV7-2, with D possibly matching TRBD1 (5 bases). Deletions cut 8 bases from V and 7 bases from J, with 17 bases between. CDR1 is SGHTA and CDR2 is FQGNSA in the germline V gene. The CDR3 consists of 13 residues. CDR3 protein: CASGLRTISGYTF. In nucleotides, the CDR3 is TGTGCCAGCGGGTTGAGGACAATTAGTGGCTACACCTTC.

V and J are TRBV4-1 and TRBJ2-3; TRBD2 matches 9 bases. The CDR3 is 16 residues long. Germline V gene lookup returns CDR1 MGHRA and CDR2 YSYEKL. The J segment lost 3 bases and the V segment lost 0 bases, leaving 4 bases of the junction unmatched. For the CDR3, the DNA is TGCGCCAGCAGCCAAGATGGGCTAGCGGGGACAGATACGCAGTATTTT. Translating gives CASSQDGLAGTDTQYF.

DNA of the CDR3: TGTGCCAGTAGGGAATACGGGACAGGGGGCAATCAGCCCCAGCATTTT. Its protein product is CASREYGTGGNQPQHF. The rearrangement joins TRBV19 to TRBJ1-5; the match to TRBD1 covers 10 bases. V lost 6 bases and J lost 2; bases outside the gene matches: 7. Germline V gives CDR1 LNHDA, CDR2 SQIVND (reference sequence). The length of the CDR3 is 16 residues.

The chain recombines TRBV7-6 with TRBJ1-3; D is ambiguous. The CDR3 is made up of 16 amino acids. Germline CDR1 SGHVS, CDR2 FNYEAQ. V lost 0 bases, J lost 3 bases, and 12 bases lay in between. As DNA, the CDR3 is TGTGCCAGCAGCTTAGCGGGAGTGCGGCTTGGAAACACCATATATTTT. As protein: CASSLAGVRLGNTIYF.

V is TRBV7-8 and J is TRBJ2-7; 12 nucleotides match TRBD2. The CDR3 contains 16 residues. Trimming cost V 5 bases and J 2 bases; bases outside gene matches: 7. Germline CDR1 SGHVS, CDR2 FQNEAQ. The CDR3 region has the DNA TGTGCCAGCAGCGGGGAACTAGCGGGGGGAACCTACGAGCAGTACTTC. Translated, it gives CASSGELAGGTYEQYF.

The gene calls are TRBV7-3 and TRBJ2-5; possibly TRBD1 for D (5 bases). V lost 6 bases to trimming and J lost 5 bases, with 19 bases between them. Germline CDR1 SGHTA, CDR2 FQGTGA. The CDR3 is made up of 15 amino acids. The CDR3 spells CASSLLGQGAETQYF. CDR3 DNA: TGTGCCAGCAGTCTATTGGGTCAGGGTGCCGAGACCCAGTACTTC.

CDR3 sequence (DNA): TGCGCCAGCAGCCAACAACAGGGGGACACTGAAGCTTTCTTT. This encodes CASSQQQGDTEAFF. The genes are TRBV4-3 and TRBJ1-1, with TRBD1 matching 8 bases. V lost 2 bases to trimming and J lost 3 bases; unmatched junction nucleotides: 2. Germline CDR1 is LGHNA and CDR2 is YSLEER. This CDR3 is 14 amino acids long.

This clone appeared a few times. The DNA is omitted, as the CDR3 cannot be located on it reliably, and the CDR3 follows TCRdb's listing. V gene TRBV7-9 combines with J gene TRBJ2-2; the table's TRBD2 call for D was not verified on the DNA. Germline values: CDR1 SEHNR, CDR2 FQNEAQ (reference sequence). The CDR3 is made up of 14 amino acids, end residues included. The CDR3 spells CASSFGSGTGELFF.

The rearrangement links TRBV18 to TRBJ1-2; D may be TRBD1 (5 bases). This CDR3 has 15 residues. Germline loops: CDR1 KGHSH, CDR2 LQKENI. The V and J ends lost 1 base and 5 bases respectively, with 14 bases between them. The CDR3 DNA reads as TGTGCCAGCTCACCACGACTTACTGGGGGGTATGGCTACACCTTC. It codes for CASSPRLTGGYGYTF.

This clone was counted once. The rearrangement uses TRBV7-8 and TRBJ1-5, with a weak D call TRBD1 (6 bases). This CDR3 spans 15 amino acids. The V gene's germline CDR1 is SGHVS and CDR2 FQNEAQ. Between the trimmed V and J ends, which lost 6 bases and 1 base, there was a span of 13 bases. The CDR3 region is CASSPGTPSNQPQHF. DNA for the CDR3: TGTGCCAGCAGTCCCGGGACACCCAGCAATCAGCCCCAGCATTTT.

The chain links TRBV25-1 to TRBJ1-2; D perhaps matches TRBD1 (5 bases). V shed 5 bases and J shed 3 bases, with 10 bases lying between them. The germline CDR1 and CDR2 sequences are MGHDK and SYGVNS. This CDR3 has 13 residues. As DNA, the CDR3 is TGTGCCAGCAGTTTGGGGGGGGACTATGGCTACACCTTC. Protein product: CASSLGGDYGYTF.

The chain couples TRBV25-1 to TRBJ1-2, with D unclear. This CDR3 has 14 amino acids. CDR1 MGHDK and CDR2 SYGVNS come from the germline V gene. V shed 7 bases and J shed 6 bases, with 18 bases lying between them. CDR3 sequence reads: CASNSPGVVDGYTF. CDR3 nucleotide sequence: TGTGCCAGCAATTCTCCCGGAGTAGTGGATGGCTACACCTTC.

The J gene is TRBJ1-4, the V gene TRBV5-4; unclear D gene. Germline V lookup: CDR1 SGHNT, CDR2 YYREEE (reference sequence). The CDR3 length is 15 residues. V was cut by 0 bases and J by 6 bases, with 12 bases left in between. The CDR3 region is CASSLEPGNYEKLFF. The CDR3 coding sequence is TGTGCCAGCAGCTTGGAACCCGGGAACTATGAAAAACTGTTTTTT.

This clone has a single count. The gene calls are TRBV6-5 and TRBJ2-7, with TRBD2 identical over 13 bases. This CDR3 is 15 amino acids long. Germline V gene data show CDR1 as MNHEY and CDR2 as SVGAGI. V gave up 6 bases and J gave up 2 bases; unmatched junction bases: 4. The CDR3 coding sequence is TGTGCCAGCAGGGGACTAGCGGGGAAAACCTACGAGCAGTACTTC. Amino acid sequence: CASRGLAGKTYEQYF.

The J gene is TRBJ1-5, the V gene TRBV4-1; 7 positions agree with TRBD1. CDR3 length: 16 amino acids. The germline gives CDR1 MGHRA, CDR2 YSYEKL. V trimming: 7 bases; J trimming: 5 bases; junction bases outside the gene matches: 14. Here the CDR3 DNA reads TGCGCCAGCACCGAGGACCGTCGACAGGGCGATCAGCCCCAGCATTTT. Amino acid sequence: CASTEDRRQGDQPQHF.

The chain joins TRBV9 to TRBJ2-1; possible D gene TRBD1, 5 bases. V dropped 0 bases and J dropped 3 bases, with 10 bases sitting between them. Germline CDR1 SGDLS, CDR2 YYNGEE. This CDR3 contains 15 residues. The CDR3 bases are TGTGCCAGCAGCGTAGCAGGGAAGGACTACAATGAGCAGTTCTTC. Residues: CASSVAGKDYNEQFF.

V and J are TRBV29-1 and TRBJ2-1; 7 nucleotides match TRBD2. Germline V lookup: CDR1 SQVTM, CDR2 ANQGSEA. CDR3 length equals 11 residues. The V and J ends lost 4 bases and 7 bases, in that order; junction bases with no gene match: 1. CDR3 region: CSVGGGNEQFF. In DNA, the CDR3 is TGCAGCGTTGGGGGGGGAAATGAGCAGTTCTTC.

The chain recombines TRBV5-1 with TRBJ2-1, with D perhaps TRBD1 (6 bases). The CDR3 spans 14 residues. The germline CDR1 and CDR2 sequences are SGHRS and YFSETQ. V was trimmed by 4 bases and J by 4 bases, leaving 12 bases between them. The CDR3 DNA is TGCGCCAGCAGCCCCCGGACAGATTACAATGAGCAGTTCTTC. This gives the protein CASSPRTDYNEQFF.

This chain uses TRBV5-1 with TRBJ1-1, with no clear D. This CDR3 is built from 15 residues. Trimming left V 0 bases short and J 4 bases short, with 13 bases between. Germline assignment: CDR1 SGHRS and CDR2 YFSETQ. CDR3 DNA sequence: TGCGCCAGCAGCTTGGGGTCGGGGTTGGGCACTGAAGCTTTCTTT. Amino acids: CASSLGSGLGTEAFF.